The text below deals with one TCR beta chain. Its cognate antigen is unknown. Sequenced by immunoSEQ multiplex PCR; TCRdb stores in-frame clones only, minus some. This table holds roughly 42,000 clones, around 91% found once. The sample is drawn from a study of T cells after posttransplantation cyclophosphamide. Regarding the study as a whole: TRB overlap between skin or GI tissue T cells and blood was limited. TRB clonality was highly associated with recipient CMV seropositivity and reactivation. Donor-recipient repertoire similarity was low at 1-2 months, rising over year one.

Treatment was busulfan-fludarabine conditioning, a marrow graft, and cyclophosphamide on days +3 and +4. With 5 bases clipped from V and 3 bases from J, the junction kept 9 bases outside the gene matches. The length of the CDR3 is 17 residues. CDR1 is SNHLY and CDR2 is FYNNEI in the germline V gene. This rearrangement joins TRBV2 to TRBJ2-2; TRBD2 matches at 10 bases. The sequence came from a male patient over 55 who received an allogeneic stem cell transplant from a related donor and was CMV-positive. Some T cells could come from the graft donor. Material: PBMCs, obtained roughly 60 days after allogeneic stem cell transplant with posttransplant cyclophosphamide. The CDR3 nucleotides are TGTGCCAGCAGTTCTGGGGCTAGCGGGGGAGACACCGGGGAGCTGTTTTTT. Translation: CASSSGASGGDTGELFF.